These T cell receptor beta chains were read from a single sample in a study of cytomegalovirus exposure and HLA in healthy donors. TCRdb's table, derived via immunoSEQ multiplex PCR, lists solely in-frame clones and lacks some. This sample has 150,000 to 200,000 clones; approximately 78% occur once, and the top ten carry 2.5%. The material sequenced was PBMCs. These receptors came from a human donor in good health. The CDR3 runs from the conserved cysteine through the conserved F or W. The D gene is left open where the match is weak. Rows may omit the clone size; those that give it use once, few, many or a size class.

size,V,D,J,CDR3,DNA
.,TRBV9,.,TRBJ2-7,CASSVTGEEQYF,TGTGCCAGCAGCGTCACCGGGGAAGAGCAGTACTTC
.,TRBV27,.,TRBJ2-1,CASSSVGLQGSNEQFF,TGTGCCAGCAGTTCCGTGGGACTCCAAGGTAGCAATGAGCAGTTCTTC
few,TRBV7-9,TRBD1,TRBJ1-4,CASSFRQGGLEKLFF,TGTGCCAGCAGCTTCCGACAGGGGGGCCTAGAAAAACTGTTTTTT
once,TRBV5-1,TRBD1,TRBJ1-1,CASSGGQGNTEAFF,TGCGCCAGCAGCGGAGGACAGGGGAACACTGAAGCTTTCTTT
.,TRBV27,TRBD1,TRBJ2-7,CASSPIGTGAYEQYF,TGTGCCAGCAGTCCCATAGGGACAGGAGCCTACGAGCAGTACTTC
.,TRBV7-7,TRBD2,TRBJ2-2,CASSPGGNTGELFF,TGTGCTAGCAGCCCGGGGGGGAACACCGGGGAGCTGTTTTTT
.,TRBV5-7,.,TRBJ2-1,CASSFGQGFYNEQFF,TGTGCCAGCAGCTTTGGGCAGGGGTTCTACAATGAGCAGTTCTTC
.,TRBV11-3,TRBD1,TRBJ2-2,CASRYDRASNTGELFF,TGTGCCAGCAGATACGACAGGGCTTCGAACACCGGGGAGCTGTTTTTT
.,TRBV19,TRBD2,TRBJ2-1,CASSIDGGGSYNEQFF,TGTGCCAGTAGTATAGACGGCGGGGGATCCTACAATGAGCAGTTCTTC
few,TRBV4-1,TRBD1,TRBJ1-2,CASSQPGQGDGYTF,TGCGCCAGCAGCCAGCCGGGACAGGGCGATGGCTACACCTTC
few,TRBV7-6,.,TRBJ1-6,CASSPFSSYSYNSPLHF,TGTGCCAGCAGCCCCTTCAGTTCATACTCCTATAATTCACCCCTCCACTTT
few,TRBV5-1,TRBD1,TRBJ2-1,CASSLGTGSYNEQFF,TGCGCCAGCAGCCTCGGGACAGGGTCCTACAATGAGCAGTTCTTC
few,TRBV6-5,.,TRBJ1-1,CASSYSGEGNTEAFF,TGTGCCAGCAGTTACTCAGGGGAGGGGAACACTGAAGCTTTCTTT
once,TRBV2,.,TRBJ1-4,CASSGERATNEKLFF,TGTGCCAGCAGTGGGGAGCGGGCAACTAATGAAAAACTGTTTTTT
.,TRBV5-1,TRBD1,TRBJ2-3,CASARTGNTDTQYF,TGCGCCAGCGCAAGGACAGGTAACACAGATACGCAGTATTTT
few,TRBV2,.,TRBJ1-5,CASRTDGSNQPQHF,TGTGCCAGCCGGACAGATGGGAGCAATCAGCCCCAGCATTTT
few,TRBV5-1,TRBD1,TRBJ1-5,CASSRTGDQPQHF,TGCGCCAGCTCTCGGACAGGGGATCAGCCCCAGCATTTT
few,TRBV5-1,.,TRBJ2-2,CASRIGAGVITGELFF,TGCGCCAGCAGGATTGGGGCAGGGGTAATAACCGGGGAGCTGTTTTTT
.,TRBV6-6,.,TRBJ1-3,CASSSRARLNTIYF,TGTGCCAGCAGTTCCAGGGCCAGACTAAACACCATATATTTT
.,TRBV6-6,TRBD1,TRBJ2-2,CASSTGQGSAGELFF,TGTGCCAGCAGCACGGGACAGGGAAGCGCCGGGGAGCTGTTTTTT
.,TRBV7-3,TRBD2,TRBJ2-3,CASSLQPGLAPGDTQYF,TGTGCCAGCAGCTTACAGCCCGGACTAGCGCCCGGTGATACGCAGTATTTT
.,TRBV6-5,TRBD1,TRBJ1-1,CASSYSQGANTEAFF,TGTGCCAGCAGTTACTCACAGGGGGCGAACACTGAAGCTTTCTTT
.,TRBV11-3,.,TRBJ2-7,CASSFQAGSEQYF,TGTGCCAGCAGCTTCCAGGCGGGGAGCGAGCAGTACTTC
.,TRBV30,TRBD1,TRBJ1-1,CAWSKQGALFGEAFF,TGTGCCTGGAGTAAACAGGGGGCGCTTTTTGGTGAAGCTTTCTTT
once,TRBV30,TRBD2,TRBJ2-3,CAWNSGEGGTQYF,TGTGCCTGGAATTCTGGGGAGGGCGGGACGCAGTATTTT
.,TRBV19,TRBD1,TRBJ1-5,CASKTGEQPQHF,TGTGCCAGTAAGACAGGGGAACAGCCCCAGCATTTT
.,TRBV7-8,.,TRBJ1-1,CASSYTRGPLMNTEAFF,TGTGCCAGCAGCTATACCAGGGGCCCATTGATGAACACTGAAGCTTTCTTT
few,TRBV4-1,.,TRBJ1-1,CASSQDVWQVNTEAFF,TGCGCCAGCAGCCAAGATGTATGGCAGGTGAACACTGAAGCTTTCTTT
.,TRBV6-5,TRBD1,TRBJ2-7,CASTRQGAGRGEQYF,TGTGCCAGCACACGACAGGGGGCTGGACGGGGGGAGCAGTACTTC
.,TRBV5-4,.,TRBJ2-6,CASSWGQGGSGANVLTF,TGTGCCAGCAGCTGGGGACAAGGCGGGTCGGGGGCCAACGTCCTGACTTTC
.,TRBV2,TRBD1,TRBJ2-5,CASGDDRGVKKETQYF,TGTGCCAGCGGGGACGACAGGGGGGTAAAAAAAGAGACCCAGTACTTC
.,TRBV5-1,.,TRBJ1-2,CASSPGGGTDGYTF,TGCGCCAGCAGCCCGGGGGGTGGGACGGATGGCTACACCTTC
few,TRBV7-3,TRBD1,TRBJ2-7,CASSATGESRDQYF,TGTGCCAGCAGCGCTACAGGGGAGAGCCGCGATCAGTACTTC
few,TRBV6-5,.,TRBJ2-5,CASSYRASWETQYF,TGTGCCAGCAGTTACAGGGCTAGCTGGGAGACCCAGTACTTC
.,TRBV5-6,.,TRBJ2-7,CASSFLQGEQYF,TGTGCCAGCAGCTTCCTACAGGGAGAGCAGTACTTC
.,TRBV2,.,TRBJ2-3,CASGWGRSTDTQYF,TGTGCCAGCGGTTGGGGGCGTAGCACAGATACGCAGTATTTT
.,TRBV5-1,TRBD2,TRBJ2-7,CASSLGLAGGYEQYF,TGCGCCAGCAGCTTGGGTCTAGCGGGGGGCTACGAGCAGTACTTC
once,TRBV5-1,TRBD1,TRBJ2-5,CASSLRTGGERTQYF,TGCGCCAGCAGCTTAAGGACAGGGGGCGAGAGGACCCAGTACTTC
.,TRBV6-5,TRBD2,TRBJ2-7,CASNPDSGGWYEQYF,TGTGCCAGCAACCCCGATAGCGGGGGGTGGTACGAGCAGTACTTC
few,TRBV4-3,TRBD1,TRBJ1-1,CASSQTGVGEAFF,TGCGCCAGCAGCCAAACAGGGGTCGGTGAAGCTTTCTTT
few,TRBV11-2,.,TRBJ1-1,CASSLFRNTEAFF,TGTGCCAGCAGCTTATTCAGGAACACTGAAGCTTTCTTT
many,TRBV7-9,.,TRBJ2-5,CASRSPRGQETQYF,TGTGCCAGCAGATCCCCTAGGGGGCAAGAGACCCAGTACTTC
.,TRBV12-5,.,TRBJ1-3,CASGLVRELSSGNTIYF,TGTGCTAGTGGTTTGGTACGGGAGTTATCCTCTGGAAACACCATATATTTT
once,TRBV5-4,.,TRBJ2-3,CASSLDLKTTPGTDTQYF,TGTGCCAGCAGCTTGGACCTAAAAACCACCCCGGGCACAGATACGCAGTATTTT
.,TRBV9,TRBD1,TRBJ1-2,CASSASVGQGFYGYTF,TGTGCCAGCAGCGCGTCGGTGGGACAGGGGTTCTATGGCTACACCTTC
few,TRBV7-3,TRBD2,TRBJ2-5,CASSPKGLREGETQYF,TGTGCCAGCAGCCCCAAGGGACTACGGGAGGGAGAGACCCAGTACTTC